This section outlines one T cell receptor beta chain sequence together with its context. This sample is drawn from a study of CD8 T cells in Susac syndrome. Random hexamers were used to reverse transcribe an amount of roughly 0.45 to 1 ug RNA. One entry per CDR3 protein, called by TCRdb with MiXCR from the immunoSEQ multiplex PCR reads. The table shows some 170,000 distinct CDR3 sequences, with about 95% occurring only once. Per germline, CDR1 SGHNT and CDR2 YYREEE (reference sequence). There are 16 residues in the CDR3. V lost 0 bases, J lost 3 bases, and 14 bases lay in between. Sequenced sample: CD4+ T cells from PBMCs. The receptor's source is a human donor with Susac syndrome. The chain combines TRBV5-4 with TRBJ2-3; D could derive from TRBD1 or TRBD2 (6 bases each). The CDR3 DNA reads TGTGCCAGCAGCTTGGCCGGGGGCAGGGTTACAGATACGCAGTATTTT. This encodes CASSLAGGRVTDTQYF.